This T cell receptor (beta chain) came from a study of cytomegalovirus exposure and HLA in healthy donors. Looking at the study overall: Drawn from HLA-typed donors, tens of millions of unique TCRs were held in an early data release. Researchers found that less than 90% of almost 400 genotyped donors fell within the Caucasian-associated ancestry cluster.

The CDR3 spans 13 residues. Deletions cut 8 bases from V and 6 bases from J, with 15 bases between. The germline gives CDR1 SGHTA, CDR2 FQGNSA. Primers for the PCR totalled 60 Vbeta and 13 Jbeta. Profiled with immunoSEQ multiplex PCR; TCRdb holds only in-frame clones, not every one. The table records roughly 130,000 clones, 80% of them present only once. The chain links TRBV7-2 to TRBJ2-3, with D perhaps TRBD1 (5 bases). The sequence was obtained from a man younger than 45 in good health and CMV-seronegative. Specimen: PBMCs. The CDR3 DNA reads TGTGCCAGCGTTAGGGGTCTAGGTGATACGCAGTATTTT. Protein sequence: CASVRGLGDTQYF. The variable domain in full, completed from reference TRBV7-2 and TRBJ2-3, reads GAGVSQSPSNKVTEKGKDVELRCDPISGHTALYWYRQSLGQGLEFLIYFQGNSAPDKSGLPSDRFSAERTGGSVSTLTIQRTQQEDSAVYLCASVRGLGDTQYFGPGTRLTVL.